This entry features one T cell receptor (beta chain) sequence. The junction and the germline gene differ at one end; a read error may be behind it. A second PCR, run for 7 to 11 cycles, used a sample-barcoded 5' primer plus a J-beta primer mix. TCRdb reprocessed the 5' RACE reads with MiXCR, giving one entry per CDR3 protein. The table has under 750,000 distinct CDR3 sequences, around 48% seen once. The sample is drawn from a study of blood T cells in healthy people across ages. This CDR3 has 16 amino acids. Germline CDR1 reads SNHLY; CDR2 reads FYNNEI. The V and J genes are TRBV2 and TRBJ1-1, with 11 bases lining up with TRBD1. The TCR comes from a man older than 75 in good health. Sequencing was done on a sample of blood. CDR3 bases: TGTGCCAGCAGTCCTAGGACAGGGGGCGTATACACTGAAGTTTTCTTT. Its protein product is CASSPRTGGVYTEVFF. Complete variable domain (other parts from reference TRBV2 and TRBJ1-1): EPEVTQTPSHQVTQMGQEVILRCVPISNHLYFYWYRQILGQKVEFLVSFYNNEISEKSEIFDDQFSVERPDGSNFTLKIRSTKLEDSAMYFCASSPRTGGVYTEVFFGQGTRLTVV.